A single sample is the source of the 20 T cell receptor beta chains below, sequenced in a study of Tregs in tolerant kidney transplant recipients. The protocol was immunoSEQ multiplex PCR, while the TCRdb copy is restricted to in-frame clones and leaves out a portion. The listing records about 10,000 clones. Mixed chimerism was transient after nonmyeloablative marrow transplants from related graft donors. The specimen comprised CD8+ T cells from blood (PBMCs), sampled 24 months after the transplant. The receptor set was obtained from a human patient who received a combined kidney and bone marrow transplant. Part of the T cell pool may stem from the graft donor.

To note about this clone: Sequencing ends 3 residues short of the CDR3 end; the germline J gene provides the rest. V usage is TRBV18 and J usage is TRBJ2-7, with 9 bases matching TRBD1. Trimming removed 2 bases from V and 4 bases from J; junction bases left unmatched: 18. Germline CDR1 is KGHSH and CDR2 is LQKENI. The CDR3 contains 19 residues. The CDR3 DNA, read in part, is TGTGCCAGCTCACCAACCGGGACAGGGTTGTTGGCTTGGTCTTACGAG. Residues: CASSPTGTGLLAWSYE. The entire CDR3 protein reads CASSPTGTGLLAWSYEQYF.

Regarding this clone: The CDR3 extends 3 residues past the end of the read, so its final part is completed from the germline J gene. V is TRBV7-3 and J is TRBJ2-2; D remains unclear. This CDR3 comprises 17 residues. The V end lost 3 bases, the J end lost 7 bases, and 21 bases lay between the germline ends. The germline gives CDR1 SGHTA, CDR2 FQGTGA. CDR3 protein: CASSFFSHPFTGGELFF. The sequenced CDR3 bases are TGTGCCAGCAGCTTTTTTAGCCACCCGTTTACTGGCGGGGAG.

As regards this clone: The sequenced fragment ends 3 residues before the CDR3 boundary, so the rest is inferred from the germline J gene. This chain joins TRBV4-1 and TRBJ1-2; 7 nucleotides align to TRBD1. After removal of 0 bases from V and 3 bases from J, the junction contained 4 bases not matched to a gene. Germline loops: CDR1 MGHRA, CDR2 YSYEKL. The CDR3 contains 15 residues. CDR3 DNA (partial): TGCGCCAGCAGCCAAGATCCGGGGACAGACTATGGC. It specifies CASSQDPGTDYG. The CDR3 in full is CASSQDPGTDYGYTF.

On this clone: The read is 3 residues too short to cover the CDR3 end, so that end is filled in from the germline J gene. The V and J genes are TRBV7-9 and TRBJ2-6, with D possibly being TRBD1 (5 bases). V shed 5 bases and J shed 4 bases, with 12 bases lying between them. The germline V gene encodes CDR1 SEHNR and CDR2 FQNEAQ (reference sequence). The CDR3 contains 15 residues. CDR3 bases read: TGTGCCAGCAGCATAGGACACCCGGGGGCCAACGTC. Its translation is CASSIGHPGANV. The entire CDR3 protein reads CASSIGHPGANVLTF.

The sequenced part of the CDR3 DNA is TGCAGTGCTAGGACAGGGGAAAACTACGAG. Protein sequence: CSARTGENYE. The whole CDR3 region reads CSARTGENYEQYF. The V and J genes are TRBV20-1 and TRBJ2-7; 8 bases match TRBD1. The read finishes 3 residues shy of the CDR3 end, and the germline J gene is used to complete it. V shed 3 bases and J 3 bases; nucleotides not matched to a gene: 4. Germline V gene sequence: CDR1 DFQATT, CDR2 SNEGSKA (reference sequence). The CDR3 is 13 amino acids.

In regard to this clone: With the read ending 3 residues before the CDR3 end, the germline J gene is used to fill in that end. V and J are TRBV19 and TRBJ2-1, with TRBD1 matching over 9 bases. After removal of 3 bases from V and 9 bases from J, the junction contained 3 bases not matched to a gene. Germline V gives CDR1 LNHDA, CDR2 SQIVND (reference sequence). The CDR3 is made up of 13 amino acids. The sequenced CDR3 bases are TGTGCCAGTAGTATGGGGACAGGGAGTGAG. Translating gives CASSMGTGSE. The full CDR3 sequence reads CASSMGTGSEQFF.

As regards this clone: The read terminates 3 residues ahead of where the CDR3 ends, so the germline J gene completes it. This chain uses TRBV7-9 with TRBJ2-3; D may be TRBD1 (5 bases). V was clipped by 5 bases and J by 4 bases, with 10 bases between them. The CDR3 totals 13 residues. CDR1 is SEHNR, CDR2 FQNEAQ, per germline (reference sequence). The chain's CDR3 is CASSPRAADTQYF. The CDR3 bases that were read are TGTGCCAGCAGCCCCAGGGCAGCAGATACG.

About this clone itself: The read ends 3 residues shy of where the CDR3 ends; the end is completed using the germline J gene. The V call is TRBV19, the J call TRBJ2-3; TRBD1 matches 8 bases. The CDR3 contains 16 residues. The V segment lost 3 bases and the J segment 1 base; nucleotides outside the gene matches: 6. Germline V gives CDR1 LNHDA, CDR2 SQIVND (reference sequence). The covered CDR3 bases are TGTGCCAGTAGTATTGGCTCGGACAGGGGCACAGATACG. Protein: CASSIGSDRGTDT. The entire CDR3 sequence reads CASSIGSDRGTDTQYF.

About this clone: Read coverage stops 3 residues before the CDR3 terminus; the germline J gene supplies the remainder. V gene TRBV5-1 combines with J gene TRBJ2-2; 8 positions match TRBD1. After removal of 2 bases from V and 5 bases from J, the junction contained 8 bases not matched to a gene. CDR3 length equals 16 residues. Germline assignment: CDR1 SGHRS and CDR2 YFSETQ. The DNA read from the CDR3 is TGCGCCAGCAGCTTTCAGGGGGCGCGGTATACCGGGGAG. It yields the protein CASSFQGARYTGE. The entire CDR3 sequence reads CASSFQGARYTGELFF.

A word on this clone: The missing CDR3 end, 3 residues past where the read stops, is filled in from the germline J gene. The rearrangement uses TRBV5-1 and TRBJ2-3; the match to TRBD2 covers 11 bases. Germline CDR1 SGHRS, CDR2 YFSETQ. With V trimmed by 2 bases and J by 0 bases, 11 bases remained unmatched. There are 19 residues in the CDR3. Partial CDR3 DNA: TGCGCCAGCAGCTTAAACTCCGGGACTAGCGGTACTAGCACAGATACG. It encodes CASSLNSGTSGTSTDT. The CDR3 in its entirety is CASSLNSGTSGTSTDTQYF.

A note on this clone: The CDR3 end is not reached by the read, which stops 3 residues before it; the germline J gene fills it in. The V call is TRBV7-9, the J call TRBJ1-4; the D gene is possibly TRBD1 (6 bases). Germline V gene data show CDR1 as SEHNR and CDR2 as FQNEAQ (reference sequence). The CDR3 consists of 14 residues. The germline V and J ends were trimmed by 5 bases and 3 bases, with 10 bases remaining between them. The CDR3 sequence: CASSQTGPNEKLFF. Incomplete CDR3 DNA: TGTGCCAGCAGCCAGACAGGACCTAATGAAAAA.

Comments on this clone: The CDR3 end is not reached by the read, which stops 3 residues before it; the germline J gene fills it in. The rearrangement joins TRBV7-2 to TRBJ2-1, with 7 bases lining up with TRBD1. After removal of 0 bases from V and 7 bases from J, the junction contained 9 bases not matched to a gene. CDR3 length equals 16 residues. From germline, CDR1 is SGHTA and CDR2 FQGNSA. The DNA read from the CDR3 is TGTGCCAGCAGCTTAGCCCGGACAGGTCTTAGGAATGAG. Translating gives CASSLARTGLRNE. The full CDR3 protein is CASSLARTGLRNEQFF.

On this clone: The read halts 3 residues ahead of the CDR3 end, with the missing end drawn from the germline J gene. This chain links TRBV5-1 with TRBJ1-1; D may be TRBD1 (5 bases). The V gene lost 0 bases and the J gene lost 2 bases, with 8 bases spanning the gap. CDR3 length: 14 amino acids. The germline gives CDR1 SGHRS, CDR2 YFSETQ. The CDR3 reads CASSLGTLNTEAFF. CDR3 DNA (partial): TGCGCCAGCAGCTTGGGGACACTTAACACTGAA.

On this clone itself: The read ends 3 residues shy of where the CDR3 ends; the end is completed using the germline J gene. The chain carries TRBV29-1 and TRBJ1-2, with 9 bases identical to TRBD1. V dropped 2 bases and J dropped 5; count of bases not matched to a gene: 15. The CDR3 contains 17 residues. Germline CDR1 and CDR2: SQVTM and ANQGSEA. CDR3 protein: CSVELGQGALSWYGYTF. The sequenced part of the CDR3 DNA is TGCAGCGTTGAACTGGGACAGGGTGCATTATCCTGGTATGGC.

The CDR3: CSVEVRDRGYEQYF. The sequenced part of the CDR3 DNA is TGCAGCGTTGAAGTCCGGGACAGGGGGTACGAG. The rearrangement uses TRBV29-1 and TRBJ2-7; TRBD1 matches at 11 bases. The observed sequence ends 3 residues before the CDR3 terminus, with the missing tail filled in from the germline J gene. CDR3 length: 14 residues. With V trimmed by 1 base and J by 4 bases, 3 bases remained unmatched. Germline loops: CDR1 SQVTM, CDR2 ANQGSEA.

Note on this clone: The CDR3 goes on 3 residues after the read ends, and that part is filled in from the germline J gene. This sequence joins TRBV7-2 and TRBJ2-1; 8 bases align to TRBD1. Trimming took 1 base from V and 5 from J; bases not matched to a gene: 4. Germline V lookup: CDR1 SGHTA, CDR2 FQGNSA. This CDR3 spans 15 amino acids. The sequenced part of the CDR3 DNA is TGTGCCAGCAGCTTAGTTACCAGGGGGCACAATGAG. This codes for CASSLVTRGHNE. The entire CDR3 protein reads CASSLVTRGHNEQFF.

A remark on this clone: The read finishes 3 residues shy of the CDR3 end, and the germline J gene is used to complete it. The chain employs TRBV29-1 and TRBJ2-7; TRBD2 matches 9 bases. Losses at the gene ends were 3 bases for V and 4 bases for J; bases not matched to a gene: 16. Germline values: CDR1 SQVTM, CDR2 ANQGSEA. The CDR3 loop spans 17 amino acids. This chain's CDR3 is CSVDVAGVRTGGYEQYF. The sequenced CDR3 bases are TGCAGCGTTGACGTAGCGGGGGTTCGGACAGGAGGTTACGAG.

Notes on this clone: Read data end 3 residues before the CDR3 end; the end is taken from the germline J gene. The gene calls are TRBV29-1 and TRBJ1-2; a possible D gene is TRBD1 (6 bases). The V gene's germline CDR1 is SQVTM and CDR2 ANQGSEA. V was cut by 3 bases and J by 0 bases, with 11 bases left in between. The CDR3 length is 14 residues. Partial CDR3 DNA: TGCAGCGTTGAGGAACAGGGTCCTAACTATGGC. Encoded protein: CSVEEQGPNYG. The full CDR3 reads CSVEEQGPNYGYTF.

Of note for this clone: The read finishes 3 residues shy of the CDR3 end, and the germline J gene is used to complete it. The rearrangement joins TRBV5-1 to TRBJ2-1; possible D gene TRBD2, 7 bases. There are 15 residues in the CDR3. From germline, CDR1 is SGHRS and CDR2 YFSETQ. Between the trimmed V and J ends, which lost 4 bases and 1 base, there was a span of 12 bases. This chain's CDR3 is CASSGGGGSYNEQFF. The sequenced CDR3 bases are TGCGCCAGCAGCGGGGGGGGCGGGTCCTACAATGAG.

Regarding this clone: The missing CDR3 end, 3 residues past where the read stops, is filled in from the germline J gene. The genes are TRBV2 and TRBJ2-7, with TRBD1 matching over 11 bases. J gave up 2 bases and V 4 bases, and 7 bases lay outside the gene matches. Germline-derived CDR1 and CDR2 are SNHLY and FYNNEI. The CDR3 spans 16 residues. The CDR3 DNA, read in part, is TGTGCCAGCAGTGGGACAGGGGGCCGACTACCCTACGAG. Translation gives CASSGTGGRLPYE. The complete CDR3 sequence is CASSGTGGRLPYEQYF.